This T cell receptor (beta chain) was sequenced in a study of shared clonotypes between healthy human individuals. The method was immunoSEQ multiplex PCR; TCRdb's version includes in-frame clones alone and lacks a portion of them. The table has a few million clones, around 93% seen once. Concerning this clone itself: Its antigen is unidentified.

The ends lost 7 bases at V and 6 bases at J; junction bases unmatched: 6. CDR1 is SGHVS and CDR2 is FNYEAQ in the germline V gene. The CDR3 spans 14 residues. Study results and limitations: When compared with the clonotypes that were shared by all four sorted-subset donors, the non-shared clonotypes turned out to have lower generation probabilities.

The chain recombines TRBV7-6 with TRBJ2-5; 12 bases agree with TRBD1. The sequencing input was naive CD4+ T cells from PBMCs. This sample's subset: CD45RA+ positively selected. The source is a man younger than 35 in good health. Some clones in this sample may be carry-over from other donors' samples. CDR3 DNA: TGTGCCAGCACCGGGACAGGGGGCTGGAAGACCCAGTACTTC. This codes for CASTGTGGWKTQYF.